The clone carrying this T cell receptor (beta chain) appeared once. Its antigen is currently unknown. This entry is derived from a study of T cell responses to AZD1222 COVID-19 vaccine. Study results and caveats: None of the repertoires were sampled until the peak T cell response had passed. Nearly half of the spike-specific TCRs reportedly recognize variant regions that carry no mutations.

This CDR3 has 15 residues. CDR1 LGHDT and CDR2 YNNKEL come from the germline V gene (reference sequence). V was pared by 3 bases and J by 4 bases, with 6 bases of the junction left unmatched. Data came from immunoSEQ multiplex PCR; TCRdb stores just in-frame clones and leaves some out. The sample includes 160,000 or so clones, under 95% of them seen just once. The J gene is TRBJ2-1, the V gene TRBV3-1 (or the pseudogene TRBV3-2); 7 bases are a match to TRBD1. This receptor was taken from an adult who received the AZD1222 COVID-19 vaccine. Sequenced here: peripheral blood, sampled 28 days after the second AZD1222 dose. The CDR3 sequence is CASSQQGVNYNEQFF. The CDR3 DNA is TGTGCCAGCAGCCAGCAGGGGGTAAATTACAATGAGCAGTTCTTC.